This T cell receptor beta chain was identified in a study of CD8+CD57+ T cells in acquired aplastic anemia. Whole-study findings and limits: The same twenty-nine CD8+ CDR3 sequences occurred in patients and in controls.

In its sample, this clonotype was seen many times. Its specificity is unknown. Germline loops: CDR1 LNHNV, CDR2 YYDKDF (reference sequence). Germline trimming cut 0 bases from V and 0 bases from J; bases unmatched to any gene: 12. The CDR3 totals 19 residues. TCR beta VDJ combinations and CDR3 sequences were profiled from genomic DNA. One entry per CDR3 protein, called by TCRdb with MiXCR from the reads. The table includes 150,000 to 200,000 distinct CDR3 sequences, 40% to 50% detected once. Patients who underwent sequencing had shown CD8+CD57+ cell expansion by flow cytometry. The chain carries TRBV15 and TRBJ2-5; 8 bases line up with TRBD2. This receptor was obtained from a human donor with aplastic anemia. Input material: sorted CD4+, CD8+, or CD8+CD57+ T cells (not recorded which) from PBMCs. CDR3: CATSRDTPSGGRYQETQYF. DNA for the CDR3: TGTGCCACCAGCAGAGATACCCCAAGCGGGGGCCGGTACCAAGAGACCCAGTACTTC.